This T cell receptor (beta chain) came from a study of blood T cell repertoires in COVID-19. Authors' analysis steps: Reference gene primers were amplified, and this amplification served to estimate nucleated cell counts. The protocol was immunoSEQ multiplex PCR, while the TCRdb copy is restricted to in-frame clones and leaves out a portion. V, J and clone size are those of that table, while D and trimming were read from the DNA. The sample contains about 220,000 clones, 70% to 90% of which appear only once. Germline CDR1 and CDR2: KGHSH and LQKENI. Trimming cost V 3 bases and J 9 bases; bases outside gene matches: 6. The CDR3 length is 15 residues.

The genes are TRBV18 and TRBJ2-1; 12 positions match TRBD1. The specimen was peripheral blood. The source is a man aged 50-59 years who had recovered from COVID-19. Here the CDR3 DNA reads TGTGCCAGCTCACCTCCCGGGACAGGGGGCGGTGAGCAGTTCTTC. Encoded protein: CASSPPGTGGGEQFF.